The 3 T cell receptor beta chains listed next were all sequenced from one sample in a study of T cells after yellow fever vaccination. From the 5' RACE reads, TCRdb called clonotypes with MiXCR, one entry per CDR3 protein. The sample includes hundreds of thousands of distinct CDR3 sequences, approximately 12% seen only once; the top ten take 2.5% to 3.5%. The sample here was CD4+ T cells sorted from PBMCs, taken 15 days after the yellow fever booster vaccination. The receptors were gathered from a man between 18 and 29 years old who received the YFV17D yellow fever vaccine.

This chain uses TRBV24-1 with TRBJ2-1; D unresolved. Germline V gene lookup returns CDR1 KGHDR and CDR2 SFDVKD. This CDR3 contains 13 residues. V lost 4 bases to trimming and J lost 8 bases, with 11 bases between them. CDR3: CATSEAMLDEQFF. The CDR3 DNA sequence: TGTGCCACCAGTGAGGCCATGTTGGATGAGCAGTTCTTC.

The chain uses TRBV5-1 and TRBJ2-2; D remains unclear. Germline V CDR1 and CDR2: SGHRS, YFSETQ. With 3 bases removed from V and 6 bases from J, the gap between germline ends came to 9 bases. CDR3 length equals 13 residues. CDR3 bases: TGCGCCAGCAGCTGGCCCCAGTCCGGGGAGCTGTTTTTT. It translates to CASSWPQSGELFF. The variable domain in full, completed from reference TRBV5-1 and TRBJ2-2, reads KAGVTQTPRYLIKTRGQQVTLSCSPISGHRSVSWYQQTPGQGLQFLFEYFSETQRNKGNFPGRFSGRQFSNSRSEMNVSTLELGDSALYLCASSWPQSGELFFGEGSRLTVL.

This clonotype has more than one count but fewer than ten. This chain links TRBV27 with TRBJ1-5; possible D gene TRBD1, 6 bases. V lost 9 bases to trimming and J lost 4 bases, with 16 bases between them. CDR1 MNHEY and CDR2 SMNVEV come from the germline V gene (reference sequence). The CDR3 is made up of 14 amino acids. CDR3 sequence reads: CASRFAGANQPQHF. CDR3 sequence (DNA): TGTGCCAGTCGGTTCGCGGGGGCGAATCAGCCCCAGCATTTT.